What follows are 22 T cell receptor beta chains derived from one specimen sequenced in a study of Graves' ophthalmopathy and Graves' hyperthyroidism. The authors amplified TCR beta CDR3 regions, and they did so from RNA transcripts for repertoire sequencing. HTBI primers were used in a first-round RT-PCR, which preceded a second-round multiplex PCR. TCRdb re-called the multiplex PCR reads with MiXCR, one entry per CDR3 protein. This table has about 16,000 distinct CDR3 sequences, roughly 46% appearing once. The sequencing sample was made of peripheral blood. The receptors here all came from a woman aged 40 to 50 with stable Graves' hyperthyroidism.

The CDR3 here is CSAFDGSNQPQHF. The CDR3 coding sequence is TGCAGTGCTTTTGATGGTAGCAATCAGCCCCAGCATTTT. The V gene is TRBV20-1, the J gene TRBJ1-5, with no clear D. Trimming took 5 bases from V and 0 from J, leaving 8 bases between them. The germline V gene has CDR1 DFQATT and CDR2 SNEGSKA (reference sequence). The CDR3 totals 13 residues.

V is TRBV6-6 and J is TRBJ1-2; TRBD1 matches at 7 bases. Germline assignment: CDR1 MNHNY and CDR2 SVGAGI (reference sequence). J gave up 8 bases and V 0 bases, and 6 bases lay outside the gene matches. CDR3 length: 14 residues. The CDR3: CASSYSGQVVGYTF. For the CDR3, the DNA is TGTGCCAGCAGTTACTCAGGACAGGTAGTGGGCTACACCTTC.

This sequence joins TRBV7-2 and TRBJ2-5; TRBD2 agrees at 13 bases. The CDR3 contains 16 residues. Germline V gene lookup returns CDR1 SGHTA and CDR2 FQGNSA. Losses at the gene ends were 3 bases for V and 5 bases for J; bases not matched to a gene: 6. DNA of the CDR3: TGTGCCAGCAGCTTGGAGACTAGCGGGAGGCTGGAGACCCAGTACTTC. Translated: CASSLETSGRLETQYF.

The genes are TRBV5-1 and TRBJ1-4; 9 bases map to TRBD1. The CDR3 contains 16 residues. Trimming at V came to 4 bases and at J to 0 bases, leaving 4 bases not matched to a gene. CDR1 and CDR2 from the germline V gene are SGHRS and YFSETQ. CDR3: CASSRQGDATNEKLFF. The DNA of the CDR3 is TGCGCCAGCAGCCGACAGGGGGACGCAACTAATGAAAAACTGTTTTTT.

The genes are TRBV5-1 and TRBJ2-5; 10 bases agree with TRBD2. The CDR3 has 19 amino acids. From germline, CDR1 is SGHRS and CDR2 YFSETQ. V lost 0 bases and J lost 0; bases outside the gene matches: 11. CDR3 DNA sequence: TGCGCCAGCAGCTTGGCCACTAGCGGGGCCTACACGTACCAAGAGACCCAGTACTTC. Protein sequence: CASSLATSGAYTYQETQYF.

This clonotype was seen ten or more times. The chain couples TRBV12-3 or TRBV12-4 to TRBJ2-1; D is possibly TRBD1 (5 bases). The V and J ends lost 6 bases and 0 bases respectively, with 12 bases between them. This CDR3 has 15 residues. The DNA for the CDR3 is TGTGCCAGCAGACGAACAGGAAGCTCCTACAATGAGCAGTTCTTC. The encoded protein is CASRRTGSSYNEQFF.

This clonotype ranks as medium-sized. The V and J genes are TRBV2 and TRBJ1-6, with 10 bases fitting TRBD1. The CDR3 extends over 13 amino acids. CDR1 and CDR2 from the germline V gene are SNHLY and FYNNEI. The V and J ends lost 8 bases and 7 bases, in that order; junction bases with no gene match: 2. The DNA for the CDR3 is TGTGCCAGCCGGGACAGGGGAAATTCACCCCTCCACTTT. It codes for CASRDRGNSPLHF.

This clonotype is a singleton in its sample. The V call is TRBV29-1, the J call TRBJ1-1, with unresolved D. Germline CDR1 reads SQVTM; CDR2 reads ANQGSEA. V shed 7 bases and J shed 0 bases, with 9 bases lying between them. The CDR3 has 12 residues. The CDR3 DNA is TGCAGCGCCGCTTCGGTGAACACTGAAGCTTTCTTT. Amino acids: CSAASVNTEAFF.

The rearrangement links TRBV6-2 or TRBV6-3 to TRBJ2-2; D is unresolved. CDR1 and CDR2 from the germline V gene are MNHEY and SVGEGT. The V end lost 0 bases, the J end lost 0 bases, and 5 bases lay between the germline ends. The CDR3 consists of 15 residues. CDR3 region: CASSYSSPNTGELFF. CDR3 coding DNA: TGTGCCAGCAGTTACTCGAGTCCGAACACCGGGGAGCTGTTTTTT.

In this sample, this clonotype turned up once. The chain has TRBV9 and TRBJ1-4; D perhaps matches TRBD1 (5 bases). Trimming cost V 10 bases and J 2 bases, with 18 bases left between them. CDR3 length equals 15 residues. Germline V gene lookup returns CDR1 SGDLS and CDR2 YYNGEE. The CDR3: CARCTGARTNEKLFF. The CDR3 DNA reads TGTGCCCGCTGCACCGGGGCTAGGACTAATGAAAAACTGTTTTTT.

The V and J genes are TRBV24-1 and TRBJ2-1, with D hard to call. This CDR3 has 13 amino acids. V was clipped by 4 bases and J by 9 bases, with 12 bases between them. Per germline, CDR1 KGHDR and CDR2 SFDVKD. CDR3 sequence: CATSDYERGEQFF. The DNA of the CDR3 is TGTGCCACCAGTGACTACGAGCGAGGTGAGCAGTTCTTC.

V usage is TRBV29-1 and J usage is TRBJ2-3; TRBD1 aligns across 8 bases. Germline assignment: CDR1 SQVTM and CDR2 ANQGSEA. This CDR3 region has 15 residues. V lost 3 bases to trimming and J lost 9 bases; unmatched junction nucleotides: 14. DNA for the CDR3: TGCAGCGTTGACGCGGGGACAGGTTTAGGTGGGACGCAGTATTTT. Translation: CSVDAGTGLGGTQYF.

The table lists this clonotype with many counts. The rearrangement joins TRBV7-2 to TRBJ2-4; possibly TRBD2 for D (5 bases). This CDR3 is 13 amino acids long. Trimming cost V 1 base and J 6 bases, with 7 bases left between them. Germline CDR1 and CDR2: SGHTA and FQGNSA. CDR3 sequence (DNA): TGTGCCAGCAGCTTAGGGGGAGCAAACATTCAGTACTTC. Translation gives CASSLGGANIQYF.

Worth noting for this clonotype: A much larger clone sits a single nucleotide away, making a read error possible. This chain uses TRBV9 with TRBJ2-2; D could derive from TRBD1 or TRBD2 (6 bases each). Germline V gives CDR1 SGDLS, CDR2 YYNGEE. This CDR3 is 14 amino acids long. The CDR3 DNA is TGTGCCAGCAGCGTAGGGAGGGGGGCCGGGGGGCTGTTTTTT. As protein: CASSVGRGAGGLFF. Combining the CDR3 with reference TRBV9 and TRBJ2-2 gives the whole variable domain DSGVTQTPKHLITATGQRVTLRCSPRSGDLSVYWYQQSLDQGLQFLIQYYNGEERAKGNILERFSAQQFPDLHSELNLSSLELGDSALYFCASSVGRGAGGLFFGEGSRLTVL.

The chain joins TRBV7-8 to TRBJ1-1; 8 nucleotides align to TRBD1. There are 15 residues in the CDR3. After removal of 4 bases from V and 4 bases from J, the junction contained 8 bases not matched to a gene. The germline gives CDR1 SGHVS, CDR2 FQNEAQ. The CDR3 coding sequence is TGTGCCAGCAGCTGGATCCGGACAGGGTCCACTGAAGCTTTCTTT. Amino acids: CASSWIRTGSTEAFF.

In its sample, this clonotype was seen many times. The V gene is TRBV19, the J gene TRBJ1-5; tentative D call: TRBD1 (5 bases). Germline CDR1 is LNHDA and CDR2 is SQIVND (reference sequence). The CDR3 extends over 16 amino acids. V lost 3 bases, J lost 0 bases, and 12 bases lay in between. The CDR3 nucleotides are TGTGCCAGTAGTATTGGGGCCATATATAGCAATCAGCCCCAGCATTTT. This encodes CASSIGAIYSNQPQHF. Using reference TRBV19 and TRBJ1-5 for the parts outside the CDR3, the full variable domain is DGGITQSPKYLFRKEGQNVTLSCEQNLNHDAMYWYRQDPGQGLRLIYYSQIVNDFQKGDIAEGYSVSREKKESFPLTVTSAQKNPTAFYLCASSIGAIYSNQPQHFGDGTRLSIL.

At least ten counts were recorded for this clonotype. The genes are TRBV6-1 and TRBJ2-5; 9 bases match TRBD2. The CDR3 covers 16 residues. Looked up from germline, CDR1 is MNHNS and CDR2 is SASEGT. V was clipped by 0 bases and J by 1 base; unmatched bases: 3. CDR3 in DNA: TGTGCCAGCAGTGAAGCTGGCGGGAGGGGCCAAGAGACCCAGTACTTC. As protein: CASSEAGGRGQETQYF.

The chain recombines TRBV4-1 with TRBJ2-1; TRBD2 matches 10 bases. This CDR3 is 15 amino acids long. Germline V lookup: CDR1 MGHRA, CDR2 YSYEKL. V shed 2 bases and J 13 bases; nucleotides not matched to a gene: 11. As DNA, the CDR3 is TGCGCCAGCAGCCAAAAGCGGGAGGGCCGTCCGGGCCAGTTCTTC. It yields the protein CASSQKREGRPGQFF.

This clonotype was recorded many times. This chain joins TRBV19 and TRBJ2-4; possible D gene TRBD2, 6 bases. CDR1 is LNHDA, CDR2 SQIVND, per germline (reference sequence). The CDR3 consists of 14 residues. V shed 7 bases and J shed 1 base, with 11 bases lying between them. The CDR3 nucleotides are TGTGCCAGTACCTCCGGGACTGCCAAAAACATTCAGTACTTC. It encodes CASTSGTAKNIQYF.

For this clonotype: The CDR3 carries no conserved terminal phenylalanine or tryptophan, so it likely arises from a read error. The chain uses TRBV7-2 and TRBJ1-4; unclear D gene. Trimming stripped 7 bases from V and 7 bases from J, with 10 bases between. Germline-derived CDR1 and CDR2 are SGHTA and FQGNSA. This CDR3 has 12 amino acids. The CDR3 DNA reads TGTGCCAGCACCCAAGCCGGTGAAAAACTGTTTTTG. Protein sequence: CASTQAGEKLFL.

Turning to this clonotype: A much larger clone lies one base from this, so it may be a read error. The CDR3 nucleotides are TGTGCCAGCGGCCCGCTTGGACAGGGCACAGATACGCAGCATTTT. Residues: CASGPLGQGTDTQHF. J is TRBJ2-3 and V is TRBV7-3; 8 positions agree with TRBD1. The J call may not be correct, given that the DNA end is closer to TRBJ1-5. This CDR3 contains 15 residues. The V gene's germline CDR1 is SGHTA and CDR2 FQGTGA.

The rearrangement joins TRBV10-3 to TRBJ2-7; D is perhaps TRBD2 (6 bases). Germline loops: CDR1 ENHRY, CDR2 SYGVKD. This CDR3 spans 12 amino acids. V was cut by 10 bases and J by 7 bases, with 17 bases left in between. This CDR3 reads CASRDSSVEQYF. CDR3 bases: TGTGCCAGCAGGGACTCCTCCGTGGAGCAGTACTTC.